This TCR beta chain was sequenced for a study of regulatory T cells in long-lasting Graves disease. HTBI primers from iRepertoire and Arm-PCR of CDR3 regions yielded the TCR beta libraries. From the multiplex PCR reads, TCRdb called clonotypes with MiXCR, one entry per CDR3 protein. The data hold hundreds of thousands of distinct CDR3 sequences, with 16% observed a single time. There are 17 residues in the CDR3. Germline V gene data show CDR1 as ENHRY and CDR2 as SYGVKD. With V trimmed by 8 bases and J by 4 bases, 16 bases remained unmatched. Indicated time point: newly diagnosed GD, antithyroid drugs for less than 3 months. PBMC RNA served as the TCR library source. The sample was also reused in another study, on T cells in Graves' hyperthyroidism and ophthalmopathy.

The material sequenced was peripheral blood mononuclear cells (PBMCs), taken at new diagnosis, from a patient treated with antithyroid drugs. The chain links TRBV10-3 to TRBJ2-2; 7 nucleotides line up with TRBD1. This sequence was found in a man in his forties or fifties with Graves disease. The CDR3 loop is CAISSSSRQGGTGELFF. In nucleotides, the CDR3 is TGTGCCATCTCATCCTCAAGTAGACAGGGCGGCACCGGGGAGCTGTTTTTT.